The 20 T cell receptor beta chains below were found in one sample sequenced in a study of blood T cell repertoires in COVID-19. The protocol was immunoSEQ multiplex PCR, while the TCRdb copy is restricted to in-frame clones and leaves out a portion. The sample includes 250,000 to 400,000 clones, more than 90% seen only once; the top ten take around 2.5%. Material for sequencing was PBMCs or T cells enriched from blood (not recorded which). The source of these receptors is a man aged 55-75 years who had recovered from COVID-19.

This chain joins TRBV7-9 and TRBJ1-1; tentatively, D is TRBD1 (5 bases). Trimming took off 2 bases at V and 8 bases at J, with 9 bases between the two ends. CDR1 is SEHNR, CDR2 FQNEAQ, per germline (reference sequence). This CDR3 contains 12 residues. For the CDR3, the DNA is TGTGCCAGCAGCTTACGGGGGGAGGAAGCTTTCTTT. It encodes CASSLRGEEAFF.

Here the CDR3 reads CASSRNRNTEAFF. The CDR3 bases are TGTGCCAGCAGCCGAAACAGGAACACTGAAGCTTTCTTT. This sequence joins TRBV14 and TRBJ1-1; D call uncertain. Germline V gene lookup returns CDR1 SGHDN and CDR2 FVKESK. The V end lost 4 bases, the J end lost 1 base, and 7 bases lay between the germline ends. The CDR3 loop spans 13 amino acids. Variable domain in full (rest from reference TRBV14 and TRBJ1-1): EAGVTQFPSHSVIEKGQTVTLRCDPISGHDNLYWYRRVMGKEIKFLLHFVKESKQDESGMPNNRFLAERTGGTYSTLKVQPAELEDSGVYFCASSRNRNTEAFFGQGTRLTVV.

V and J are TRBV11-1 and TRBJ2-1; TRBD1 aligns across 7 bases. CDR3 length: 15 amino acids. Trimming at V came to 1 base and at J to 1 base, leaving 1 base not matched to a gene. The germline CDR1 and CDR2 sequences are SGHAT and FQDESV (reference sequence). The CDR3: CASSLGQGSYNEQFF. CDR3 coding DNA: TGTGCCAGCAGCTTAGGACAGGGTTCCTACAATGAGCAGTTCTTC.

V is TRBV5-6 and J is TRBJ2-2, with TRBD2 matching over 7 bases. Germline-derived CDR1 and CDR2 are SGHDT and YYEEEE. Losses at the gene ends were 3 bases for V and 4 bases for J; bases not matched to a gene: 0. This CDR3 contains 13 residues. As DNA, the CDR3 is TGTGCCAGCAGCTGGGGGGGCACCGGGGAGCTGTTTTTT. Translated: CASSWGGTGELFF. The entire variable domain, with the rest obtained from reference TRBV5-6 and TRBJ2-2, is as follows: DAGVTQSPTHLIKTRGQQVTLRCSPKSGHDTVSWYQQALGQGPQFIFQYYEEEERQRGNFPDRFSGHQFPNYSSELNVNALLLGDSALYLCASSWGGTGELFFGEGSRLTVL.

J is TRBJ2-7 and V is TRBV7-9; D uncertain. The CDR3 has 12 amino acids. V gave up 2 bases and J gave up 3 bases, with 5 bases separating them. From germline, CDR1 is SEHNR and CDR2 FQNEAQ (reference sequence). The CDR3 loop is CASSLIVYEQYF. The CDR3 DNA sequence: TGTGCCAGCAGCTTAATCGTCTACGAGCAGTACTTC.

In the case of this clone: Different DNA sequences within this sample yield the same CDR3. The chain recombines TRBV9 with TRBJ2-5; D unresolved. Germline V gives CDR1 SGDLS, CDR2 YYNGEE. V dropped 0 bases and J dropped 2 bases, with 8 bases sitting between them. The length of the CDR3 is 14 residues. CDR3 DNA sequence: TGTGCCAGCAGCGTAGGAGGTAATCAAGAGACCCAGTACTTC. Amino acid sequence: CASSVGGNQETQYF. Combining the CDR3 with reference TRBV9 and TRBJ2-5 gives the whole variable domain DSGVTQTPKHLITATGQRVTLRCSPRSGDLSVYWYQQSLDQGLQFLIQYYNGEERAKGNILERFSAQQFPDLHSELNLSSLELGDSALYFCASSVGGNQETQYFGPGTRLLVL.

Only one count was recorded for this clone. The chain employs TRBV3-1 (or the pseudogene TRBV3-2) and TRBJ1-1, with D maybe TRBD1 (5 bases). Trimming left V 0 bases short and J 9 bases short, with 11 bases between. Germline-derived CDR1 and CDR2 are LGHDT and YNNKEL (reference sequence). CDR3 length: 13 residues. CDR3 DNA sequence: TGTGCCAGCAGCCAAGATCAGGGTCACAAAGCTTTCTTT. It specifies CASSQDQGHKAFF.

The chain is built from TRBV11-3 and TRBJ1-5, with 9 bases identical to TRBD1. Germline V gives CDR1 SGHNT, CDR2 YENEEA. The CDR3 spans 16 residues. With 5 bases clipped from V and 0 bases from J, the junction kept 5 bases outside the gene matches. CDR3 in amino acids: CASSRRTGDSNQPQHF. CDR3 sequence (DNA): TGTGCCAGCAGCCGAAGGACAGGGGATAGCAATCAGCCCCAGCATTTT.

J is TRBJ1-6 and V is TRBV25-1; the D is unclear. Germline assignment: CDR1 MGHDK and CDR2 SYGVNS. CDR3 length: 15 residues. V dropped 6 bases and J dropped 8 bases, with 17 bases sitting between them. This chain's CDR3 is CASRGMAGNDSPLHF. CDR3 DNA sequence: TGTGCCAGCAGAGGAATGGCCGGGAACGATTCACCCCTCCACTTT.

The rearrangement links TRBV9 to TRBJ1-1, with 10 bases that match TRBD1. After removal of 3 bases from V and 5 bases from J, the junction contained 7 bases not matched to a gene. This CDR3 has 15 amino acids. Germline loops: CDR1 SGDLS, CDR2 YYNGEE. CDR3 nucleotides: TGTGCCAGCAGCGCCAGGGACAGGGGAGGGACTGAAGCTTTCTTT. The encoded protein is CASSARDRGGTEAFF.

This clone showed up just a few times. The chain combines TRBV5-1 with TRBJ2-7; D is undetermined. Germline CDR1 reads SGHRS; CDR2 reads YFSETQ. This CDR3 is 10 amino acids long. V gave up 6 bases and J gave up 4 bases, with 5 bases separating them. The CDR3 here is CASTLYEQYF. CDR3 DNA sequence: TGCGCCAGCACCCTATACGAGCAGTACTTC. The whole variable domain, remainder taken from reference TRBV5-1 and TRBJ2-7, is KAGVTQTPRYLIKTRGQQVTLSCSPISGHRSVSWYQQTPGQGLQFLFEYFSETQRNKGNFPGRFSGRQFSNSRSEMNVSTLELGDSALYLCASTLYEQYFGPGTRLTVT.

CDR3 sequence: CASSEANRGTSTSYGYTF. The CDR3 DNA follows: TGTGCCAGCAGTGAAGCCAACAGGGGAACGTCAACTTCATATGGCTACACCTTC. The chain is built from TRBV6-1 and TRBJ1-2; 7 bases align to TRBD1. From germline, CDR1 is MNHNS and CDR2 SASEGT. This CDR3 has 18 residues. V dropped 0 bases and J dropped 5; count of bases not matched to a gene: 15.

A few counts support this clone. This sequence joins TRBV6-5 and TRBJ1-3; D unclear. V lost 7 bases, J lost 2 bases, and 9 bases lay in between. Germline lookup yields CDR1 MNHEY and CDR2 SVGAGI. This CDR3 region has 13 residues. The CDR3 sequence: CASTITPGNTIYF. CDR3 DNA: TGTGCCAGCACCATCACTCCTGGAAACACCATATATTTT.

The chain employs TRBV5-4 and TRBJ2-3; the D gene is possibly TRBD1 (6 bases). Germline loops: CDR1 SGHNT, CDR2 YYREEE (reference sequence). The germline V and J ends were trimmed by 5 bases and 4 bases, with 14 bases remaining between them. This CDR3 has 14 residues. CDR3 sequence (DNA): TGTGCCAGCAGACGTGACAGGATTTCAGATACGCAGTATTTT. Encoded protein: CASRRDRISDTQYF.

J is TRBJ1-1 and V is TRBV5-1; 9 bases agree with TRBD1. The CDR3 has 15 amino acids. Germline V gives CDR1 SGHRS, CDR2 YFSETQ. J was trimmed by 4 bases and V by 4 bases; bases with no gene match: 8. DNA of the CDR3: TGCGCCAGCAGCGTGACAGGGGGATTGGGCACTGAAGCTTTCTTT. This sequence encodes CASSVTGGLGTEAFF.

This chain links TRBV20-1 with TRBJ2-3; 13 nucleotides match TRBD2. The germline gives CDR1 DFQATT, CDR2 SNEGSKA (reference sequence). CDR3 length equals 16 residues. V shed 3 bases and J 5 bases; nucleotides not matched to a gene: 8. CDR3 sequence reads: CSASASRTSGRDTQYF. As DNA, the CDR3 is TGCAGTGCTAGTGCTAGCCGGACTAGCGGGAGAGATACGCAGTATTTT.

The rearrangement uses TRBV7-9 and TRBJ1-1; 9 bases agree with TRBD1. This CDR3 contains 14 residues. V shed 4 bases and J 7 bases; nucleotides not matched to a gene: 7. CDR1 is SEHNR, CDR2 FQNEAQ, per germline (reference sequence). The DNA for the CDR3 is TGTGCCAGCAGCTCGGGACAGGGCCCGAGTGAAGCTTTCTTT. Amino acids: CASSSGQGPSEAFF.

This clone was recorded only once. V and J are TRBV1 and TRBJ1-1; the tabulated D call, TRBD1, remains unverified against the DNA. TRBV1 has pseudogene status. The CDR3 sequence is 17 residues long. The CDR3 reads CTSDNGQVKVQNTEAFF. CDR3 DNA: TGCACCAGCGACAACGGACAGGTAAAGGTCCAGAACACTGAAGCTTTCTTT.

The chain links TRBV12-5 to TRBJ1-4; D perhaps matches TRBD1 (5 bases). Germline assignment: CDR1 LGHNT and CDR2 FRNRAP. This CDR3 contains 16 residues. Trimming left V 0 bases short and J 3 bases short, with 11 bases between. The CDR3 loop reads CASGLVLGRANEKLFF. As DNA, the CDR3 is TGTGCTAGTGGTTTGGTACTCGGCAGGGCTAATGAAAAACTGTTTTTT.

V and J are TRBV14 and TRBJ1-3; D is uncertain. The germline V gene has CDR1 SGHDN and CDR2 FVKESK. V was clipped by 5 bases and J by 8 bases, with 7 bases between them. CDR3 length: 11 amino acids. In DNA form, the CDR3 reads TGTGCCAGCAGCAAGACTTACACCATATATTTT. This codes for CASSKTYTIYF.